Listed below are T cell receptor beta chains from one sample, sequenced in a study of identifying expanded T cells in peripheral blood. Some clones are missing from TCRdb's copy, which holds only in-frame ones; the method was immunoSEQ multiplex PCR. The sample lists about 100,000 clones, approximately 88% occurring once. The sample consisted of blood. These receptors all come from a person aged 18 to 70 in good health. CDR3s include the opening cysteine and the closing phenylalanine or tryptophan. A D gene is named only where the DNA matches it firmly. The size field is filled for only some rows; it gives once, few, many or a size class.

CASSIKGAVGLAGALRDTDTQYF	TGTGCCAGCAGCATAAAGGGGGCCGTGGGACTAGCGGGGGCCCTTAGAGACACAGATACGCAGTATTTT	.	TRBD2	TRBV7-3	TRBJ2-3
CASSKISGTGDTDTQYF	TGTGCCAGCAGTAAGATATCCGGGACAGGGGACACAGATACGCAGTATTTT	.	TRBD1	TRBV2	TRBJ2-3
CASTTGFAYSPLHF	TGTGCCAGCACCACAGGGTTCGCATATTCACCCCTCCACTTT	.	.	TRBV5-6	TRBJ1-6
CASSPRGDISNTEAFF	TGTGCCAGCTCGCCCCGAGGGGACATATCGAACACTGAAGCTTTCTTT	.	.	TRBV18	TRBJ1-1
CASRRTGNNQPQHF	TGTGCCAGCAGAAGAACAGGGAACAATCAGCCCCAGCATTTT	.	.	TRBV2	TRBJ1-5
CASSVGLAGGGYNEQFF	TGTGCCAGCAGCGTAGGACTAGCGGGAGGGGGCTACAATGAGCAGTTCTTC	.	TRBD2	TRBV9	TRBJ2-1
CASSTSGRGNTGELFF	TGCGCCAGCAGCACTAGCGGGAGGGGGAACACCGGGGAGCTGTTTTTT	few	TRBD2	TRBV4-3	TRBJ2-2
CASNSWGLAGGPGTDTQYF	TGTGCCAGCAACTCCTGGGGCCTAGCGGGAGGGCCAGGCACAGATACGCAGTATTTT	.	TRBD2	TRBV7-2	TRBJ2-3
CASSRRDGAVGELFF	TGCGCCAGCAGCCGCCGGGACGGTGCCGTGGGGGAGCTGTTTTTT	.	.	TRBV4-3	TRBJ2-2
CASSQGPRNTEAFF	TGCGCCAGCAGCCAGGGACCGCGGAACACTGAAGCTTTCTTT	.	.	TRBV4-1	TRBJ1-1
CASSLSPGQRGTEAFF	TGTGCCAGCAGCTTGTCCCCGGGCCAACGAGGAACTGAAGCTTTCTTT	.	.	TRBV5-6	TRBJ1-1
CASSKQSSYEQYF	TGTGCCAGTAGTAAACAGAGCTCCTACGAGCAGTACTTC	.	.	TRBV19	TRBJ2-7
CAWSQDRNEKLFF	TGTGCCTGGAGTCAGGACCGTAATGAAAAACTGTTTTTT	.	.	TRBV30	TRBJ1-4
CASTSGSNTGELFF	TGTGCCAGTACCAGCGGGTCGAACACCGGGGAGCTGTTTTTT	.	.	TRBV19	TRBJ2-2
CASAVGTSGRRGADTQYF	TGTGCCAGCGCCGTCGGGACTAGCGGGAGGAGGGGCGCAGATACGCAGTATTTT	.	TRBD2	TRBV11-3	TRBJ2-3
CASSVRQGIIGYTF	TGTGCCAGCAGCGTACGACAGGGGATCATAGGCTACACCTTC	.	TRBD1	TRBV5-6	TRBJ1-2
CASSSGQTNEKLFF	TGTGCCAGCTCATCGGGACAGACTAATGAAAAACTGTTTTTT	few	TRBD1	TRBV18	TRBJ1-4
CASSPGQTGHEKLFF	TGTGCCAGCAGCCCGGGACAGACGGGACATGAAAAACTGTTTTTT	.	TRBD1	TRBV7-9	TRBJ1-4
CASSQPQGTNEKLFF	TGTGCCAGCAGCCAGCCACAGGGGACTAATGAAAAACTGTTTTTT	.	TRBD1	TRBV14	TRBJ1-4
CAIRVEGGIGGYTF	TGTGCCATCAGAGTAGAAGGGGGAATTGGTGGCTACACCTTC	.	.	TRBV10-3	TRBJ1-2
CASSSTPIYGYTF	TGTGCCAGCAGCTCGACACCGATCTATGGCTACACCTTC	.	.	TRBV5-4	TRBJ1-2
CASSSKGINGAFF	TGTGCCAGCAGCTCTAAAGGGATCAATGGAGCTTTCTTT	.	.	TRBV7-2	TRBJ1-1
CASSQSRNGASPLHF	TGTGCCAGCTCACAGTCCCGAAATGGGGCTTCACCCCTCCACTTT	.	.	TRBV18	TRBJ1-6
CATTGGGNQPQHF	TGTGCCACTACGGGAGGGGGCAATCAGCCCCAGCATTTT	.	.	TRBV7-8	TRBJ1-5
CASSLRAGGFYEQYF	TGTGCCAGCAGTCTACGGGCAGGGGGCTTCTACGAGCAGTACTTC	.	TRBD1	TRBV6-1	TRBJ2-7
CASSPTGYEQYF	TGTGCCAGCAGCCCGACAGGCTACGAGCAGTACTTC	.	.	TRBV7-3	TRBJ2-7
CASSWGINQPQHF	TGTGCCAGCAGTTGGGGGATCAATCAGCCCCAGCATTTT	.	.	TRBV27	TRBJ1-5
CASSIDQGVPTGTQYF	TGTGCCAGCAGCATAGACCAGGGGGTTCCTACGGGGACCCAGTACTTC	.	TRBD1	TRBV7-2	TRBJ2-5
CASSGDWLRVQYF	TGTGCCAGCAGCGGGGACTGGCTACGAGTGCAGTACTTC	.	.	TRBV6-1	TRBJ2-7
CASSSRTGGPPYGYTF	TGTGCCAGCAGCTCACGGACAGGGGGCCCACCATATGGCTACACCTTC	.	TRBD1	TRBV7-8	TRBJ1-2
CASSAYSGVGQPQHF	TGTGCCAGCAGTGCATATTCAGGGGTCGGTCAGCCCCAGCATTTT	once	.	TRBV2	TRBJ1-5
CASSQSTALGYGYTF	TGTGCCAGCAGCCAATCGACAGCTCTTGGCTATGGCTACACCTTC	few	.	TRBV14	TRBJ1-2
CASSILGGHNEKLFF	TGTGCCAGTAGTATACTAGGGGGCCATAATGAAAAACTGTTTTTT	.	TRBD1	TRBV19	TRBJ1-4
CASSLEPNTGELFF	TGCGCCAGCAGCCTAGAACCGAACACCGGGGAGCTGTTTTTT	.	.	TRBV4-3	TRBJ2-2
CASSEGGGPSYEQYF	TGTGCCAGCAGCGAAGGCGGGGGGCCCTCCTACGAGCAGTACTTC	once	TRBD2	TRBV9	TRBJ2-7
CASGRAGQGNYGYTF	TGTGCTAGTGGTCGGGCGGGACAGGGTAACTATGGCTACACCTTC	.	TRBD1	TRBV12-5	TRBJ1-2
CASSQVFFRERINEQFF	TGTGCCAGCAGCCAAGTATTTTTCCGGGAGCGCATCAATGAGCAGTTCTTC	.	.	TRBV4-2	TRBJ2-1
CASSEASAGWGGNQPQHF	TGTGCCAGCAGTGAAGCAAGTGCCGGCTGGGGGGGGAATCAGCCCCAGCATTTT	.	.	TRBV6-1	TRBJ1-5
CASSQDRSQKLFF	TGCGCCAGCAGCCAAGATAGAAGTCAGAAACTGTTTTTT	.	.	TRBV4-1	TRBJ1-4
CASTPRGHQADTQYF	TGTGCCAGCACCCCGCGAGGCCATCAGGCAGATACGCAGTATTTT	.	.	TRBV25-1	TRBJ2-3
CASSPRGRGPNEKLFF	TGTGCCAGCAGCCCACGTGGGCGGGGGCCGAATGAAAAACTGTTTTTT	once	.	TRBV7-9	TRBJ1-4
CASSLGAGSNQPQHF	TGTGCCAGCAGCTTAGGGGCAGGTAGCAATCAGCCCCAGCATTTT	.	.	TRBV11-2	TRBJ1-5